This T cell receptor beta chain was found in a study of shared T cell receptors in the human thymus. The ends were cut back, 2 bases at V and 2 bases at J, with 10 bases in the middle. Per germline, CDR1 MGHDK and CDR2 SYGVNS. This CDR3 is 15 amino acids long. Libraries were prepared by immunoSEQ multiplex PCR; TCRdb keeps only in-frame clonotypes and omits some of them. Of roughly 560,000 clones in the sample, about four fifths were seen once. These data were also reused for a study on human thymus T cells. From that study: Corrective cardiac operations yielded the resected thymus tissue.

This TCR came from a boy in the first two years of life with a congenital heart defect. Sequencing was carried out using thymocytes. This chain links TRBV25-1 with TRBJ1-3, with D uncertain. CDR3 amino acids: CASSEPTEPGNTIYF. CDR3 sequence (DNA): TGTGCCAGCAGTGAACCCACAGAACCTGGAAACACCATATATTTT.